This T cell receptor beta chain was sequenced for a study of naive and memory T cell subsets. Whole-study results and caveats: Potentially, T cell activation and differentiation skew this RNA-based measurement.

V was clipped by 4 bases and J by 6 bases, with 10 bases between them. This CDR3 has 12 amino acids. Germline V lookup: CDR1 SEHNR, CDR2 FQNEAQ (reference sequence). This clonotype was recorded many times. Its antigen is undetermined. A UMI-containing oligonucleotide was joined by 3' ligation to the TCR cDNA template. RNA was extracted from 2.5 ml of whole blood of healthy adults. Reverse transcription used DNase-treated unsorted total RNA, aiming for roughly 1 to 1,100 ng. Ligated cDNA underwent four rounds of PCR with nested alpha and beta constant region primers and SP2. Blood and skin TCR RNA was reverse transcribed with alpha and beta constant primers. TCRdb redid the calling of the 5' RACE reads with MiXCR, one entry per CDR3 protein. The data contain around 56,000 distinct CDR3 sequences, approximately 8% of them seen just once; the ten biggest clones take up nearly 10%.

The source of this sequence is a female donor in good health. V gene TRBV7-9 combines with J gene TRBJ2-7, with D possibly TRBD1 on 5 matching bases. The CDR3 coding sequence is TGTGCCAGCAGCTCCAGGGTGCGCGAGCAGTACTTC. Encoded protein: CASSSRVREQYF. Full variable domain (missing parts from reference TRBV7-9 and TRBJ2-7): DTGVSQNPRHKITKRGQNVTFRCDPISEHNRLYWYRQTLGQGPEFLTYFQNEAQLEKSRLLSDRFSAERPKGSFSTLEIQRTEQGDSAMYLCASSSRVREQYFGPGTRLTVT.